Included here is one TCR beta chain sequence, with context. All of the isolated RNA was reverse transcribed, so expressed TCRB transcripts were sequenced. Assay used: immunoSEQ multiplex PCR; TCRdb lists only in-frame clones, some missing. The sample holds some 270,000 clones; approximately 14% are singletons and the top ten take approximately 0.024%. Trimming shortened V by 3 bases and J by 2 bases, and 4 bases separated the two germline ends. Germline V gene lookup returns CDR1 SGHNT and CDR2 YYREEE (reference sequence). The CDR3 sequence is 12 residues long. The data were taken from a study of beta chain features in type 1 diabetes.

Sequenced input: naive CD4+ T cells from blood. V is TRBV5-4 and J is TRBJ2-3; no reliable D call. This clonotype originated in a woman aged 40 to 50 in good health. The CDR3 sequence: CASSSSTDTQYF. The CDR3, as DNA: TGTGCCAGCAGCTCCTCCACAGATACGCAGTATTTT.